The TCR beta chain under discussion was sequenced for a study of shared clonotypes between healthy human individuals. Study summary: Participating donors consisted of two women and a few men aged 18 to 49. The study, taken as a whole, reports: Generation of non-shared clonotypes was less probable than generation of clonotypes shared by all four donors. Large sequencing depth failed to make sorted-subset sequencing complete, rarefaction showed.

Some clones are missing from TCRdb's copy, which holds only in-frame ones; the method was immunoSEQ multiplex PCR. The table includes over 2 million clones, less than 95% detected once. Regarding this clone: Its antigen is as yet unknown.

CD8 cells classed as naive were CD45RO-negative and positively selected for CCR7, excluding terminally differentiated effector memory CD45RA+ cells. V gave up 4 bases and J gave up 4 bases; unmatched junction bases: 1. The germline V gene encodes CDR1 SGHNT and CDR2 YYREEE (reference sequence). The CDR3 totals 12 residues. The material sequenced was naive CD8+ T cells sorted from blood. The receptor was isolated from a man aged 18 to 35 in good health. The gene calls are TRBV5-4 and TRBJ2-7; 8 nucleotides line up with TRBD1. The CDR3 is CASSRTGYEQYF. Here the CDR3 DNA reads TGTGCCAGCAGCCGGACAGGGTACGAGCAGTACTTC.